The subject of this entry is one T cell receptor (beta chain). What it recognizes is unknown. Here immunoSEQ multiplex PCR was the method, and the copy in TCRdb shows in-frame clones only, minus some. This sample has 150,000 or so clones, with around nine tenths found just once. This record belongs to a study of cytotoxic CD8 clonotypes in ibrutinib-treated CLL. Study findings and constraints: Relative to age-matched healthy donors, clonality at baseline was higher, and it tracked circulating CD8+ T-cell counts.

CDR3 length equals 14 residues. With 2 bases removed from V and 4 bases from J, the gap between germline ends came to 11 bases. The germline V gene has CDR1 ENHRY and CDR2 SYGVKD. The chain recombines TRBV10-3 with TRBJ1-1; TRBD1 might be the D (5 bases). The source is a human donor with chronic lymphocytic leukemia. This material consisted of PBMCs, taken at disease progression, from a patient treated with ibrutinib. The CDR3 DNA reads TGTGCCATCAGTGAGCCTGGAGGGGTCACTGAAGCTTTCTTT. It translates to CAISEPGGVTEAFF.